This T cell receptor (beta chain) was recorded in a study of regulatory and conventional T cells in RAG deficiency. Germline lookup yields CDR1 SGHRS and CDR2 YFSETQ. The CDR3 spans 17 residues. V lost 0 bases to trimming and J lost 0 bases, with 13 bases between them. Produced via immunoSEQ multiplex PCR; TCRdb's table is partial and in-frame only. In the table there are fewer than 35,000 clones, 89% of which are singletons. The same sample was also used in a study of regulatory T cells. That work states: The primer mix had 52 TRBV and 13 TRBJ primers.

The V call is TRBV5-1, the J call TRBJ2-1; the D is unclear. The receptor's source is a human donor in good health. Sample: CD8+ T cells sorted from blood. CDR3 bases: TGCGCCAGCAGCTTGGGTTTTTTGACGCTCTCCTACAATGAGCAGTTCTTC. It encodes CASSLGFLTLSYNEQFF. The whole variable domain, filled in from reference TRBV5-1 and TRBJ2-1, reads KAGVTQTPRYLIKTRGQQVTLSCSPISGHRSVSWYQQTPGQGLQFLFEYFSETQRNKGNFPGRFSGRQFSNSRSEMNVSTLELGDSALYLCASSLGFLTLSYNEQFFGPGTRLTVL.